These 7 T cell receptor beta chains originate from one sample sequenced in a study of control samples from healthy donors and cancer patients. Sequenced by immunoSEQ multiplex PCR; TCRdb stores in-frame clones only, minus some. The profile shows a few hundred thousand clones, 80% to 95% of them singletons. Sequenced: PBMCs. These receptors originate from a man aged 35 to 55 with head and neck cancer.

The chain employs TRBV30 and TRBJ2-2, with 8 bases matching TRBD2. J was trimmed by 4 bases and V by 2 bases; bases with no gene match: 3. The CDR3 contains 14 residues. Germline-derived CDR1 and CDR2 are GTSNPN and SVGIG (reference sequence). The CDR3 is CAWSSGGPTGELFF. CDR3 coding DNA: TGTGCCTGGAGTAGCGGGGGTCCCACCGGGGAGCTGTTTTTT.

The J gene is TRBJ2-1, the V gene TRBV27; 8 bases are a match to TRBD2. Trimming at V came to 2 bases and at J to 2 bases, leaving 8 bases not matched to a gene. Germline assignment: CDR1 MNHEY and CDR2 SMNVEV (reference sequence). The CDR3 totals 17 residues. The CDR3 nucleotides are TGTGCCAGCAGTTTACTTAGCCTAGCGGGCCCCTACAATGAGCAGTTCTTC. Protein product: CASSLLSLAGPYNEQFF.

The chain carries TRBV3-1 (or the pseudogene TRBV3-2) and TRBJ2-7, with unresolved D. This CDR3 spans 13 amino acids. V was trimmed by 3 bases and J by 2 bases, leaving 8 bases between them. Germline CDR1 is LGHDT and CDR2 is YNNKEL (reference sequence). DNA for the CDR3: TGTGCCAGCAGCCACGGCGGTACCTACGAGCAGTACTTC. Amino acids: CASSHGGTYEQYF.

This chain links TRBV28 with TRBJ2-1; 10 positions match TRBD2. CDR1 and CDR2 (germline): MDHEN, SYDVKM. V was clipped by 3 bases and J by 3 bases; unmatched bases: 8. This CDR3 is built from 17 residues. CDR3 residues: CASSFPRTSGNYNEQFF. The DNA of the CDR3 is TGTGCCAGCAGTTTTCCGCGGACTAGCGGAAACTACAATGAGCAGTTCTTC.

The chain joins TRBV4-1 to TRBJ1-3; D uncertain. Germline V gene sequence: CDR1 MGHRA, CDR2 YSYEKL. V lost 1 base and J lost 1, with 11 bases in between. The CDR3 is made up of 16 amino acids. As DNA, the CDR3 is TGCGCCAGCAGCCAAGGGCCTTGGGAGTCTGGAAACACCATATATTTT. It yields the protein CASSQGPWESGNTIYF.

This clone was counted once. J is TRBJ2-7 and V is TRBV29-1, with D maybe TRBD2 (6 bases). V lost 5 bases and J 4 bases, leaving 12 bases between the germline ends. This CDR3 comprises 12 residues. CDR1 and CDR2 (germline): SQVTM, ANQGSEA. This CDR3 is CSVRDWAYEQYF. The CDR3, as DNA: TGCAGCGTTAGGGACTGGGCTTACGAGCAGTACTTC.

V usage is TRBV4-3 and J usage is TRBJ1-3; tentatively, D is TRBD1 (5 bases). This CDR3 comprises 15 residues. The V gene lost 0 bases and the J gene lost 4 bases, with 10 bases spanning the gap. The V gene's germline CDR1 is LGHNA and CDR2 YSLEER. The DNA of the CDR3 is TGCGCCAGCAGCCAAGATCGGGCAGGGGGAAACACCATATATTTT. It yields the protein CASSQDRAGGNTIYF.